This T cell receptor beta chain was found in a study of PD-1 blockade in classical Hodgkin lymphoma. General observations from the study: CD4+ TCR diversity, unlike CD8+, climbed significantly by C4D1. Whatever underlies the repertoire differences (possibly disease activity or prior therapy) remains undefined. The study found complete responders had baseline diversity similar to newly diagnosed patients.

Described time point: cycle 4 day 1 (C4D1), after five to seven weeks of nivolumab. Each patient's relapse followed autologous stem cell transplantation, and brentuximab vedotin exposure varied. Turning to this clone: Its antigen is not identified.

Clones were read by immunoSEQ multiplex PCR, and TCRdb kept only the in-frame ones, dropping some. The sample consists of about 89,000 clones, 90% of them appearing once. V lost 4 bases and J lost 8, with 21 bases in between. The CDR3 has 16 amino acids. The germline CDR1 and CDR2 sequences are SGDLS and YYNGEE. This sequence was found in a human donor with classical Hodgkin lymphoma. Sequences were derived from peripheral blood mononuclear cells (PBMCs), sampled before the fourth cycle of nivolumab. The chain joins TRBV9 to TRBJ2-2, with D possibly TRBD1 on 6 matching bases. The CDR3 DNA follows: TGTGCCAGCAGCCCCGCTCCCAGGGGACGAGGAGGGGAGCTGTTTTTT. Translating gives CASSPAPRGRGGELFF. The variable domain in full, with the rest retrieved from reference TRBV9 and TRBJ2-2, is DSGVTQTPKHLITATGQRVTLRCSPRSGDLSVYWYQQSLDQGLQFLIQYYNGEERAKGNILERFSAQQFPDLHSELNLSSLELGDSALYFCASSPAPRGRGGELFFGEGSRLTVL.